This T cell receptor beta chain comes out of a study of T-cell reconstitution after alpha-beta-depleted transplantation in children. This clonotype has more than one count but fewer than ten. The CDR3 has 12 amino acids. Germline V gene lookup returns CDR1 LGHDT and CDR2 YNNKEL (reference sequence). Between the trimmed V and J ends, which lost 5 bases and 3 bases, there was a span of 7 bases. Preparation of the TCRbeta library involved a method that used unique molecular identifiers. TCRdb independently ran MiXCR on the PCR reads; one entry per CDR3 protein. The sample lists about 340,000 distinct CDR3 sequences, under 13% occurring once.

The genes are TRBV3-1 and TRBJ1-1, with D perhaps TRBD1 (5 bases). The clonotype comes from a human donor who donated a stem cell graft to a child with acute lymphoblastic leukemia. Sequenced material: PBMCs from the stem cell graft donor, taken from the stem cell graft. The CDR3 here is CASSWGDTEAFF. In nucleotides, the CDR3 is TGTGCCAGCAGCTGGGGGGACACTGAAGCTTTCTTT.